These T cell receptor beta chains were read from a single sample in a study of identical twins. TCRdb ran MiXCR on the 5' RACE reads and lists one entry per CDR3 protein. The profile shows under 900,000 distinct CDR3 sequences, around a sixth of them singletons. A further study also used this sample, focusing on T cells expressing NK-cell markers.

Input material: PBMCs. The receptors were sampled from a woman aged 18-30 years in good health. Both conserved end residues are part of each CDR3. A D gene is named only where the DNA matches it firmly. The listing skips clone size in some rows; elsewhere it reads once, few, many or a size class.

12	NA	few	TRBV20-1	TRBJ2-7	TGCAGTGCTAGGCAGGGGATTTACGAGCAGTACTTC	CSARQGIYEQYF
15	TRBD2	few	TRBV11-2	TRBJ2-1	TGTGCCAGCAGCCGAGGACTAGCGGTCTACAATGAGCAGTTCTTC	CASSRGLAVYNEQFF
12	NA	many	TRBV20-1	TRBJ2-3	TGCAGTGCTAGGACGGCAGCAGATACGCAGTATTTT	CSARTAADTQYF
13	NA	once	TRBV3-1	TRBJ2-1	TGTGCCAGCCGGGACTGGCTCTACAATGAGCAGTTCTTC	CASRDWLYNEQFF
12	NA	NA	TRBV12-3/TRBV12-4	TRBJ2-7	TGTGCCAGCAGGTTAGGACAGTACGAGCAGTACTTC	CASRLGQYEQYF
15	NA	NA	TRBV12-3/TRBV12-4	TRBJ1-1	TGTGCCAGCAGTTTAGAGACCGCTGGACGCACTGAAGCTTTCTTT	CASSLETAGRTEAFF
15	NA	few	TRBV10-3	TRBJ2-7	TGTGCCATCAGTGAGTCGGGGATGAGCTCCTACGAGCAGTACTTC	CAISESGMSSYEQYF
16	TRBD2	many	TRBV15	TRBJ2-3	TGTGCCACCAGCAGAGCTTACCTAGCGGGAGCGGATACGCAGTATTTT	CATSRAYLAGADTQYF
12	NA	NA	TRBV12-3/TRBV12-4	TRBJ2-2	TGTGCCAGCGCAAGAATTTGGGGGGAGCTGTTTTTT	CASARIWGELFF
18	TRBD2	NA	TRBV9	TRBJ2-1	TGTGCCAGCAGCGCGGCGGGCTGGCGGGGGGGCTCCTACAATGAGCAGTTCTTC	CASSAAGWRGGSYNEQFF
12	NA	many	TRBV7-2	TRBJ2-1	TGTGCCAGCAGCCCGACAGCAAATGAGCAGTTCTTC	CASSPTANEQFF
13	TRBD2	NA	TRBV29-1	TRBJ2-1	TGCAGCGCGCTAGCGGGAGGGGATAATGAGCAGTTCTTC	CSALAGGDNEQFF
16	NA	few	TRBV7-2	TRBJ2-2	TGTGCCAGCAGCTTGAACGGGCCAGTGAACACCGGGGAGCTGTTTTTT	CASSLNGPVNTGELFF
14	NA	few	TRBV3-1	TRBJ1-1	TGTGCCAGCAGCCGACGAAACCAGAACACTGAAGCTTTCTTT	CASSRRNQNTEAFF
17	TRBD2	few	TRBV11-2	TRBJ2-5	TGTGCCAGCAGCTTAGGGGTTAGCGGGAGGAGGGGAGAGACCCAGTACTTC	CASSLGVSGRRGETQYF
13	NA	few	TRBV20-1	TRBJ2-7	TGCAGTGCTACACGGGGTTACCCCGACGAGCAGTACTTC	CSATRGYPDEQYF
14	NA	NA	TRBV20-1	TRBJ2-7	TGCAGTGCTAGAGATCACACTCAGAGGACCGAGCAGTACTTC	CSARDHTQRTEQYF
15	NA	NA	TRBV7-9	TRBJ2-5	TGTGCCAGCAGCTTAGGCGGCCGGGTAGAAGAGACCCAGTACTTC	CASSLGGRVEETQYF
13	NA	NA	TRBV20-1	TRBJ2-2	TGCAGTGCTAGTCCGGGGGTCCTCGGGGAGCTGTTTTTT	CSASPGVLGELFF
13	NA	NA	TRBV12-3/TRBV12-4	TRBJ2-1	TGTGCCAGCACACATCTAGCGTCCAATGAGCAGTTCTTC	CASTHLASNEQFF
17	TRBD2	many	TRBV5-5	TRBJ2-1	TGTGCCAGCAGCTTGAAATGGGCTAGCGGGAGGGCCGGCGAGCAGTTCTTC	CASSLKWASGRAGEQFF
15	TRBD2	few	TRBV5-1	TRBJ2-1	TGCGCCAGCAGGGTTAGCGGGGGGGAGAACAATGAGCAGTTCTTC	CASRVSGGENNEQFF
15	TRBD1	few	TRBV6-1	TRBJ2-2	TGTGCCAGCAGTGGCCGGACAGGGGGCATCGGGGAGCTGTTTTTT	CASSGRTGGIGELFF
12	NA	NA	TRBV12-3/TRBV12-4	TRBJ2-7	TGTGCCAGCGGCCTCAACCCGCGGTGGCAGTACTTC	CASGLNPRWQYF
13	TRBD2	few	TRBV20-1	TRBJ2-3	TGCAGTGGGGTAGCGGGGGTAAAAGATACGCAGTATTTT	CSGVAGVKDTQYF
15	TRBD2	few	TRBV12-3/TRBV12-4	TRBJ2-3	TGTGCCAGCAGTAGTAGCGGGGGGCGGGGGCGTACGCAGTATTTT	CASSSSGGRGRTQYF
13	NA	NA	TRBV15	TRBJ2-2	TGTGCCACCAGCACGGCGCACACCGGGGAGCTGTTTTTT	CATSTAHTGELFF
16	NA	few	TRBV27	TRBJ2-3	TGTGCCAGCAGTTTACCTGGTCCTCCGGGCACAGATACGCAGTATTTT	CASSLPGPPGTDTQYF
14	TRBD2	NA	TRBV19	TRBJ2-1	TGTGCCAGTAGTCGACTCTTAGCGGGGGGAGAGCAGTTCTTC	CASSRLLAGGEQFF
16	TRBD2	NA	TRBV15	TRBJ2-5	TGTGCCACCAGCACCCTAGCGGGAGATGGGCAAGAGACCCAGTACTTC	CATSTLAGDGQETQYF
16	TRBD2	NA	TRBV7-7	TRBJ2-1	TGTGCCAGCAGCTTAGCAGGGACTAGCGCATACAATGAGCAGTTCTTC	CASSLAGTSAYNEQFF
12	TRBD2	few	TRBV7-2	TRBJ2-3	TGTGCCAGCAGCTCACTAGCGCCTCCGCAGTATTTT	CASSSLAPPQYF
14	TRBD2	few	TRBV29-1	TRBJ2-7	TGCAGCGTTGACCTGACGGGAGGGGGCTACGAGCAGTACTTC	CSVDLTGGGYEQYF
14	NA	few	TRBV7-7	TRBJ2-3	TGTGCCAGCAGCTTCGGAGGGCCGGGCGATACGCAGTATTTT	CASSFGGPGDTQYF
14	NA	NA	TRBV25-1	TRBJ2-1	TGTGCCAGCAGGAGAATGGGGCCATACAATGAGCAGTTCTTC	CASRRMGPYNEQFF
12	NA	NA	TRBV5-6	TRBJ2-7	TGTGCCAGCAGCTACGTCCTCTCCGAGCAGTACTTC	CASSYVLSEQYF
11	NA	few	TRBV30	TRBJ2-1	TGTGCCTGGAGTGGCGATGATGAGCAGTTCTTC	CAWSGDDEQFF
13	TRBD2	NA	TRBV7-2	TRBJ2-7	TGTGCCAGCAGCTTAAGTGCGGGGGGCGAGCAGTACTTC	CASSLSAGGEQYF
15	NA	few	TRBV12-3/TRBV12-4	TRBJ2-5	TGTGCCAGCCTACCCCCCCGACAGGCCTCAAGGACCCAGTACTTC	CASLPPRQASRTQYF
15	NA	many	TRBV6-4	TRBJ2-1	TGTGCCAGCAGTGACTCTATGGGGGGATACAATGAGCAGTTCTTC	CASSDSMGGYNEQFF
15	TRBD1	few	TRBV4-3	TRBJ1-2	TGCGCCAGCAGCCTGACCCCAGGGGGTAACTATGGCTACACCTTC	CASSLTPGGNYGYTF
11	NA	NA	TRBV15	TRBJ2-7	TGTGCCACCAGCAGAGAGTACGAGCAGTACTTC	CATSREYEQYF
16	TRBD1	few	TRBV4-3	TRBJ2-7	TGCGCCAGCAGCCAAGAGGTAGCAGGGGGAGCCCGCGAGCAGTACTTC	CASSQEVAGGAREQYF
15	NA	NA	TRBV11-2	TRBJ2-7	TGTGCCAGCAGCCCGACGGCCACTGCACTTTACGAGCAGTACTTC	CASSPTATALYEQYF
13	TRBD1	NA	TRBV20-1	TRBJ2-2	TGCAGTGCTAGGGACAGGGGGGCCGGGGAGCTGTTTTTT	CSARDRGAGELFF
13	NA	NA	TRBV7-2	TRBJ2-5	TGTGCCAGCAGCCAAACTGATCTGGTGACCCAGTACTTC	CASSQTDLVTQYF
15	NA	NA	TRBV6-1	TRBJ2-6	TGTGCCAGCACCAACGAGGTTTCCGGGGCCAACGTCCTGACTTTC	CASTNEVSGANVLTF
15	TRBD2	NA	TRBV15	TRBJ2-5	TGTGCCACCAGCAGATTGATGTTGGGGGAGGGGACCCAGTACTTC	CATSRLMLGEGTQYF
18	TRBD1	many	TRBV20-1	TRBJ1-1	TGCAGTGCTAGAGAGGGGAAAAGATTACAGGGGTTGGACACTGAAGCTTTCTTT	CSAREGKRLQGLDTEAFF